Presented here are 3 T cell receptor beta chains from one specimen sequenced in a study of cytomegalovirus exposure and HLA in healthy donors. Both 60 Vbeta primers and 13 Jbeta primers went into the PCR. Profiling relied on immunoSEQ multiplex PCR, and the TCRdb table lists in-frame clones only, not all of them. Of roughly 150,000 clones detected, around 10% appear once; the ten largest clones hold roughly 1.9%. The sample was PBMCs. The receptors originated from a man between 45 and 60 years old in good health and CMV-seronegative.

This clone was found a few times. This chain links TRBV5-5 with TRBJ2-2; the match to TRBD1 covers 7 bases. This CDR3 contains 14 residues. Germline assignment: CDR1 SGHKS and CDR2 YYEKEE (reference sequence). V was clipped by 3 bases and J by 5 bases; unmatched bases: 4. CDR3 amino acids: CASSWDSRTGELFF. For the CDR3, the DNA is TGTGCCAGCAGCTGGGACAGCCGTACCGGGGAGCTGTTTTTT.

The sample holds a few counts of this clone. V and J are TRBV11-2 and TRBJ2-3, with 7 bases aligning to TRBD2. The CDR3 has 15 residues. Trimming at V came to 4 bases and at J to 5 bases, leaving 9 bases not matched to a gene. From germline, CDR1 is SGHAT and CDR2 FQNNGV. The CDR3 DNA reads TGTGCCAGCAGCTACAGCGGACTAGTGGTAGATACGCAGTATTTT. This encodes CASSYSGLVVDTQYF.

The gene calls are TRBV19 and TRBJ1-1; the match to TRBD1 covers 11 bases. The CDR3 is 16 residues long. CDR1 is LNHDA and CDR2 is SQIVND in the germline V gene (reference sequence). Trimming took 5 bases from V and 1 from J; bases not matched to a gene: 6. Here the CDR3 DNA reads TGTGCCAGTAGTTCGGACAGGGGGCAAGCGAACACTGAAGCTTTCTTT. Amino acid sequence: CASSSDRGQANTEAFF.